This T cell receptor (beta chain) was found in a study of T cells after yellow fever vaccination. Study in general: When fractions had low cell numbers, they were prepared with SMART-Seq v4 Ultra Low Input.

Universal primer sites and UMIs were introduced during 5'RACE template-switching synthesis of TCR cDNA. MiXCR was run by TCRdb on the 5' RACE reads, yielding one entry per CDR3 protein. The sample comprises roughly 56,000 distinct CDR3 sequences, approximately 6.1% of which are singletons, and around 30% rests with the top ten. Notes on the study in general: Primary-vaccination clones mostly resurfaced post-booster (approximately 96% CD4, 75% to 90% CD8). It was a weaker secondary response, yet one that peaked faster, at day 5 versus 15.

The CDR3 is 15 amino acids. Trimming stripped 6 bases from V and 3 bases from J, with 15 bases between. In germline, CDR1 is MNHEY, CDR2 SVGAGI. The rearrangement links TRBV6-5 to TRBJ1-5, with D maybe TRBD1 (6 bases). The receptor comes from a man younger than 30 who received the YFV17D yellow fever vaccine. Sequenced material: PBMCs, either bulk or a sorted T-cell subset (CD4+, CD8+, memory, or dextramer-sorted; not recorded which), taken on the day of the yellow fever booster vaccination. CDR3 sequence: CASRPGTLDNQPQHF. CDR3 nucleotide sequence: TGTGCCAGCAGGCCCGGGACACTCGACAATCAGCCCCAGCATTTT.